Listed below are T cell receptor beta chains from one sample, sequenced in a study of beta chain features in type 1 diabetes. Sequencing used immunoSEQ multiplex PCR; TCRdb keeps in-frame clones, though not all of them. Counted here are some 250,000 clones, roughly 14% occurring once; the ten biggest clones make up approximately 0.021%. The sequencing sample was made of naive CD4+ T cells from blood. Receptors were obtained from a man younger than 45 with type 1 diabetes. CDR3s include the opening cysteine and the closing phenylalanine or tryptophan. D genes are given only for firm matches. A clone size is listed for some rows: how often the clone was seen (once, few, many), or a class if it is expanded.

CDR3 length: 12; clone size: few; J gene: TRBJ2-7; V gene: TRBV6-1; D gene: -; CDR3 DNA: TGTGCCAGCAGTGAAGTGGCTAGCGAGCAGTACTTC; CDR3 protein: CASSEVASEQYF
CDR3 length: 15; clone size: few; J gene: TRBJ1-4; V gene: TRBV4-1; D gene: -; CDR3 DNA: TGCGCCAGCAGCCTAAGGACAGCAACTAATGAAAAACTGTTTTTT; CDR3 protein: CASSLRTATNEKLFF
CDR3 length: 13; clone size: few; J gene: TRBJ1-1; V gene: TRBV29-1; D gene: -; CDR3 DNA: TGCAGCGTTGTTCGTCTTCGGAACACTGAAGCTTTCTTT; CDR3 protein: CSVVRLRNTEAFF
CDR3 length: 14; clone size: -; J gene: TRBJ2-7; V gene: TRBV5-1; D gene: -; CDR3 DNA: TGCGCCAGCAGCAGAGGGGAGGACCCCTACGAGCAGTACTTC; CDR3 protein: CASSRGEDPYEQYF
CDR3 length: 14; clone size: few; J gene: TRBJ2-5; V gene: TRBV5-1; D gene: -; CDR3 DNA: TGCGCCAGCAGCTCCGGGACAACACAAGAGACCCAGTACTTC; CDR3 protein: CASSSGTTQETQYF
CDR3 length: 15; clone size: -; J gene: TRBJ2-1; V gene: TRBV6-5; D gene: -; CDR3 DNA: TGTGCCAGCAGCCGACAGTTTAGCTCCTACAATGAGCAGTTCTTC; CDR3 protein: CASSRQFSSYNEQFF
CDR3 length: 15; clone size: -; J gene: TRBJ2-1; V gene: TRBV11-3; D gene: TRBD1; CDR3 DNA: TGTGCCAGCAGCGCCAGACAGGGGGCCCACAATGAGCAGTTCTTC; CDR3 protein: CASSARQGAHNEQFF
CDR3 length: 14; clone size: few; J gene: TRBJ2-7; V gene: TRBV18; D gene: -; CDR3 DNA: TGTGCCAGCTCCCCCCCGGGACTCTTCTACGAGCAGTACTTC; CDR3 protein: CASSPPGLFYEQYF
CDR3 length: 17; clone size: -; J gene: TRBJ2-1; V gene: TRBV5-6; D gene: TRBD2; CDR3 DNA: TGTGCCAGCAGCTTGCCGAAGGGACTAGCGGTCTACAATGAGCAGTTCTTC; CDR3 protein: CASSLPKGLAVYNEQFF
CDR3 length: 14; clone size: -; J gene: TRBJ1-1; V gene: TRBV5-4; D gene: TRBD1; CDR3 DNA: TGTGCCAGCAGTTCGGGACAGGGGACCACTGAAGCTTTCTTT; CDR3 protein: CASSSGQGTTEAFF
CDR3 length: 16; clone size: -; J gene: TRBJ2-3; V gene: TRBV6-4; D gene: TRBD2; CDR3 DNA: TGTGCCAGCAGTCCGACTAGCGGGAGGGCCAGAGATACGCAGTATTTT; CDR3 protein: CASSPTSGRARDTQYF
CDR3 length: 18; clone size: -; J gene: TRBJ1-6; V gene: TRBV4-1; D gene: -; CDR3 DNA: TGCGCCAGCAGCCAAGACGTTTCGTCGAGCTCCTATAATTCACCCCTCCACTTT; CDR3 protein: CASSQDVSSSSYNSPLHF
CDR3 length: 16; clone size: -; J gene: TRBJ2-1; V gene: TRBV6-5; D gene: -; CDR3 DNA: TGTGCCAGCAGTTACTCTGTCCGGGTAGCCTACAATGAGCAGTTCTTC; CDR3 protein: CASSYSVRVAYNEQFF
CDR3 length: 15; clone size: few; J gene: TRBJ1-5; V gene: TRBV5-1; D gene: -; CDR3 DNA: TGCGCCAGCAGCTCCGGACAGAATAGCAATCAGCCCCAGCATTTT; CDR3 protein: CASSSGQNSNQPQHF
CDR3 length: 15; clone size: few; J gene: TRBJ1-4; V gene: TRBV7-2; D gene: TRBD1; CDR3 DNA: TGTGCCAGCAGCTTACTGGGACAGACTAATGAAAAACTGTTTTTT; CDR3 protein: CASSLLGQTNEKLFF
CDR3 length: 16; clone size: few; J gene: TRBJ2-3; V gene: TRBV2; D gene: TRBD2; CDR3 DNA: TGTGCCAGCAGTGAAGGACTAGCGGGAGCCACAGATACGCAGTATTTT; CDR3 protein: CASSEGLAGATDTQYF
CDR3 length: 15; clone size: few; J gene: TRBJ1-1; V gene: TRBV6-5; D gene: TRBD1; CDR3 DNA: TGTGCCAGCAGTACCGGGACAGGGGGGGACACTGAAGCTTTCTTT; CDR3 protein: CASSTGTGGDTEAFF
CDR3 length: 12; clone size: few; J gene: TRBJ2-3; V gene: TRBV10-3; D gene: -; CDR3 DNA: TGTGCCATCAGTGAGAGCGGAGATACGCAGTATTTT; CDR3 protein: CAISESGDTQYF
CDR3 length: 17; clone size: -; J gene: TRBJ2-3; V gene: TRBV11-2; D gene: -; CDR3 DNA: TGTGCCAGCAGCCAAAACAAGGCGGCAGCGAACACAGATACGCAGTATTTT; CDR3 protein: CASSQNKAAANTDTQYF
CDR3 length: 12; clone size: few; J gene: TRBJ2-1; V gene: TRBV4-2; D gene: -; CDR3 DNA: TGTGCCAGCAGCCCCCAATTCAATGAGCAGTTCTTC; CDR3 protein: CASSPQFNEQFF
CDR3 length: 16; clone size: few; J gene: TRBJ2-3; V gene: TRBV6-5; D gene: -; CDR3 DNA: TGTGCCAGCAGTTACTCTAGCGGCCGAACCACAGATACGCAGTATTTT; CDR3 protein: CASSYSSGRTTDTQYF
CDR3 length: 14; clone size: few; J gene: TRBJ2-2; V gene: TRBV29-1; D gene: -; CDR3 DNA: TGCAGCGTTTCGCAGGGACAACCCACCGGGGAGCTGTTTTTT; CDR3 protein: CSVSQGQPTGELFF
CDR3 length: 15; clone size: few; J gene: TRBJ1-3; V gene: TRBV7-8; D gene: -; CDR3 DNA: TGTGCCAGCAGCTTAGAAGCGCCAAGTGGAAACACCATATATTTT; CDR3 protein: CASSLEAPSGNTIYF
CDR3 length: 18; clone size: few; J gene: TRBJ2-3; V gene: TRBV13; D gene: -; CDR3 DNA: TGTGCCAGCAGCTTGTACCCCGAGGACTGGGCGAGCACAGATACGCAGTATTTT; CDR3 protein: CASSLYPEDWASTDTQYF
CDR3 length: 14; clone size: -; J gene: TRBJ2-7; V gene: TRBV10-2; D gene: -; CDR3 DNA: TGCGCCAGCAGTGCGGGCGGGACGACTCTGGAGCAGTACTTC; CDR3 protein: CASSAGGTTLEQYF
CDR3 length: 18; clone size: -; J gene: TRBJ2-1; V gene: TRBV5-1; D gene: TRBD2; CDR3 DNA: TGCGCCAGCAGCTCCGGGCTAGCGGGAGGATGGACCTACAATGAGCAGTTCTTC; CDR3 protein: CASSSGLAGGWTYNEQFF
CDR3 length: 14; clone size: few; J gene: TRBJ2-3; V gene: TRBV5-6; D gene: -; CDR3 DNA: TGTGCCAGCAGCTTGGAATCTGTGACAGATACGCAGTATTTT; CDR3 protein: CASSLESVTDTQYF
CDR3 length: 13; clone size: -; J gene: TRBJ1-1; V gene: TRBV5-1; D gene: -; CDR3 DNA: TGCGCCAGCAGCTTGGGCAGGAACACTGAAGCTTTCTTT; CDR3 protein: CASSLGRNTEAFF
CDR3 length: 15; clone size: few; J gene: TRBJ1-5; V gene: TRBV15; D gene: TRBD1; CDR3 DNA: TGTGCCACCAGAAGGGACAGATATAGCAATCAGCCCCAGCATTTT; CDR3 protein: CATRRDRYSNQPQHF
CDR3 length: 15; clone size: -; J gene: TRBJ2-1; V gene: TRBV9; D gene: -; CDR3 DNA: TGTGCCAGCGCGGCTGTAGCGGCCCCCCCCCGAGAGCAGTTCTTC; CDR3 protein: CASAAVAAPPREQFF
CDR3 length: 16; clone size: few; J gene: TRBJ2-3; V gene: TRBV5-1; D gene: TRBD1; CDR3 DNA: TGCGCCAGCAGCCCCAGGGACAGGGGGAGTACAGATACGCAGTATTTT; CDR3 protein: CASSPRDRGSTDTQYF
CDR3 length: 13; clone size: -; J gene: TRBJ1-2; V gene: TRBV7-6; D gene: -; CDR3 DNA: TGTGCCAGCAGCTTAGATGAGGGCTCTGGCTACACCTTC; CDR3 protein: CASSLDEGSGYTF
CDR3 length: 15; clone size: few; J gene: TRBJ2-2; V gene: TRBV11-2; D gene: -; CDR3 DNA: TGTGCCAGCAGCTTAGACGGAGCGGTCACCGGGGAGCTGTTTTTT; CDR3 protein: CASSLDGAVTGELFF
CDR3 length: 14; clone size: -; J gene: TRBJ2-7; V gene: TRBV11-2; D gene: -; CDR3 DNA: TGTGCCAGCAGCCCCCGGACTGGCCCCGGCGAGCAGTACTTC; CDR3 protein: CASSPRTGPGEQYF
CDR3 length: 13; clone size: -; J gene: TRBJ2-1; V gene: TRBV29-1; D gene: -; CDR3 DNA: TGCAGCGTTGAGCTAGTGCTCAACAATGAGCAGTTCTTC; CDR3 protein: CSVELVLNNEQFF
CDR3 length: 14; clone size: few; J gene: TRBJ2-3; V gene: TRBV19; D gene: -; CDR3 DNA: TGTGCCAGTAGCGACGGAGGAAGCACAGATACGCAGTATTTT; CDR3 protein: CASSDGGSTDTQYF
CDR3 length: 14; clone size: few; J gene: TRBJ2-3; V gene: TRBV25-1; D gene: TRBD1; CDR3 DNA: TGTGCCAGCAGAAGGACAGGGGCTCCAGATACGCAGTATTTT; CDR3 protein: CASRRTGAPDTQYF
CDR3 length: 13; clone size: -; J gene: TRBJ1-2; V gene: TRBV2; D gene: -; CDR3 DNA: TGTGCCAGCAGTCTACAGGGCGAGGATGGCTACACCTTC; CDR3 protein: CASSLQGEDGYTF
CDR3 length: 15; clone size: -; J gene: TRBJ1-4; V gene: TRBV12-5; D gene: -; CDR3 DNA: TGTGCTAGTGGTTTGGGTGCGGATCGGAATGAAAAACTGTTTTTT; CDR3 protein: CASGLGADRNEKLFF
CDR3 length: 17; clone size: few; J gene: TRBJ1-1; V gene: TRBV7-9; D gene: -; CDR3 DNA: TGTGCCAGCAGCCCCCCCTTTGCGGGCAGTCGGAACACTGAAGCTTTCTTT; CDR3 protein: CASSPPFAGSRNTEAFF
CDR3 length: 13; clone size: few; J gene: TRBJ1-1; V gene: TRBV6-5; D gene: TRBD1; CDR3 DNA: TGTGCCACCATGGAACAGGGGGCCTTGAGGGCTTTCTTT; CDR3 protein: CATMEQGALRAFF